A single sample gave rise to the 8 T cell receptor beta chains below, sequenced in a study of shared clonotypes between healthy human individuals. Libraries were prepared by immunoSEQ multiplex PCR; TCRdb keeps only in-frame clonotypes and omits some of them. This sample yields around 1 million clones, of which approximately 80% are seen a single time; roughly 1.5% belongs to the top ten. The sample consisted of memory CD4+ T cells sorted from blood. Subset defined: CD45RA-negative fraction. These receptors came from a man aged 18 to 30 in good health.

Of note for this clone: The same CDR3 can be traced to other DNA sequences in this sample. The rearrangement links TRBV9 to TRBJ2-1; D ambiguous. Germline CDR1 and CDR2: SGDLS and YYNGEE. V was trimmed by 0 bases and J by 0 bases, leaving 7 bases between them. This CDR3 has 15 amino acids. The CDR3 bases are TGTGCCAGCAGCGTAGCTGCCAGCTCCTACAATGAGCAGTTCTTC. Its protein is CASSVAASSYNEQFF.

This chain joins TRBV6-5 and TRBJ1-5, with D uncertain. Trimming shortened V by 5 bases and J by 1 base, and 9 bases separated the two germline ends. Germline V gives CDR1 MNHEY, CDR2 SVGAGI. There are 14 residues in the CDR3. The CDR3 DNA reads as TGTGCCAGCAGTCAAAAGTTGAGCAATCAGCCCCAGCATTTT. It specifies CASSQKLSNQPQHF.

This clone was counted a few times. CDR3 loop: CASRQTQGQGYGYTF. The CDR3 nucleotides are TGTGCCAGCAGACAGACACAGGGGCAGGGCTATGGCTACACCTTC. The chain couples TRBV6-6 to TRBJ1-2, with 7 bases fitting TRBD1. V shed 6 bases, J shed 4 bases, and the junction held 11 bases outside the gene matches. The CDR3 sequence is 15 residues long. CDR1 is MNHNY, CDR2 SVGAGI, per germline (reference sequence).

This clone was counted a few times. The CDR3 loop reads CASSLRVQETQYF. The CDR3 coding sequence is TGTGCCAGCAGCCTCCGGGTCCAAGAGACCCAGTACTTC. V is TRBV7-8 and J is TRBJ2-5; D uncertain. The CDR3 runs to 13 residues. Germline V gene lookup returns CDR1 SGHVS and CDR2 FQNEAQ. V dropped 5 bases and J dropped 1 base, with 8 bases sitting between them.

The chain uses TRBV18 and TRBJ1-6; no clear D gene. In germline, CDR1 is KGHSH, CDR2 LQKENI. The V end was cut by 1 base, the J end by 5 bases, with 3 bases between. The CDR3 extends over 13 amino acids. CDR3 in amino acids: CASSPRDNSPLHF. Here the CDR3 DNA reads TGTGCCAGCTCACCACGGGATAATTCACCCCTCCACTTT.

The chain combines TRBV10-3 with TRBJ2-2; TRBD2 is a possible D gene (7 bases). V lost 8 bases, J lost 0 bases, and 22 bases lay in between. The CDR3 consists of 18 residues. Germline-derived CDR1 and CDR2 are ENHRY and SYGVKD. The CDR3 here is CAIGLSGGPNANTGELFF. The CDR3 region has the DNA TGTGCCATCGGTTTGTCGGGGGGCCCCAACGCGAACACCGGGGAGCTGTTTTTT.

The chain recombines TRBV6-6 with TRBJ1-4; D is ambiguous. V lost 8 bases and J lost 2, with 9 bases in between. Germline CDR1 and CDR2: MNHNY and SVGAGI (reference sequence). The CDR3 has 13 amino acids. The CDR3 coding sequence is TGTGCCAGCCGGCGGGATACTAATGAAAAACTGTTTTTT. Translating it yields CASRRDTNEKLFF.

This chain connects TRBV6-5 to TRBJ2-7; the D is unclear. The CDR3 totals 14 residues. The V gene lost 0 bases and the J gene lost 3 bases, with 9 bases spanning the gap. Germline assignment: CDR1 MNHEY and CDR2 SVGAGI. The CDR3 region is CASSYSVRNYEQYF. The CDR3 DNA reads TGTGCCAGCAGTTACTCGGTACGAAACTACGAGCAGTACTTC.